This T cell receptor (beta chain) was sequenced for a study of identifying expanded T cells in peripheral blood. Method: immunoSEQ multiplex PCR; TCRdb's copy keeps in-frame clones and lacks some. The sample shows tens of thousands of clones, around 84% of them seen only once. Germline loops: CDR1 SGDLS, CDR2 YYNGEE. V was clipped by 0 bases and J by 6 bases; unmatched bases: 8. The CDR3 sequence is 16 residues long. This clone was detected only a few times. This sequence was found in a person aged 18 to 70 in good health. The chain recombines TRBV9 with TRBJ2-1; 8 bases match TRBD2. Sequenced material: blood. CDR3 protein: CASSVVLSGRGNEQFF. CDR3 coding DNA: TGTGCCAGCAGCGTAGTTCTAAGCGGGAGAGGCAATGAGCAGTTCTTC. Full variable domain (outside the CDR3, taken from reference TRBV9 and TRBJ2-1): DSGVTQTPKHLITATGQRVTLRCSPRSGDLSVYWYQQSLDQGLQFLIQYYNGEERAKGNILERFSAQQFPDLHSELNLSSLELGDSALYFCASSVVLSGRGNEQFFGPGTRLTVL.